A selection of T cell receptor beta chains follows, all from one sample in a study of blood T cell repertoires in COVID-19. The method was immunoSEQ multiplex PCR; TCRdb's version includes in-frame clones alone and lacks a portion of them. Counted here are around 300,000 clones, 70% to 90% occurring once; the ten biggest clones make up 7.2%. The sample comprised peripheral blood. Receptors were obtained from a human donor in a cohort sampled during active COVID-19. CDR3s include the opening cysteine and the closing phenylalanine or tryptophan. D genes are given only for firm matches. Only some rows state a clone size, as once, few, many or a class for expanded clones.

v_call	d_call	clone_size	j_call	cdr3_nt	cdr3_aa
TRBV6-4	-	-	TRBJ2-4	TGTGCCAGCAGTGACAGGGGCATTCAGTACTTC	CASSDRGIQYF
TRBV2	TRBD1	-	TRBJ2-2	TGTGCCAGCAACCTCCGCCGGACAGGGCACGGGGAGCTGTTTTTT	CASNLRRTGHGELFF
TRBV28	-	once	TRBJ2-7	TGTGCCAGCAGTTCCGGGGGGCAGGGGGCCGGAGAGCAGTACTTC	CASSSGGQGAGEQYF
TRBV28	-	-	TRBJ1-2	TGTGCCAGCAGTTTTCGGACAGAGAAACCCCTTGGCTACACCTTC	CASSFRTEKPLGYTF
TRBV5-1	TRBD1	few	TRBJ2-7	TGCGCCAGCAGCTTGTCCGGGACAGGGGTGGACTTC	CASSLSGTGVDF
TRBV7-3	-	-	TRBJ2-3	TGTGCCAGCAGCTTAGGCCGGGAGGATACGCAGTATTTT	CASSLGREDTQYF
TRBV6-5	-	-	TRBJ1-2	TGTGCCAGCAGAAGACAGAACTATGGCTACACCTTC	CASRRQNYGYTF
TRBV24-1	TRBD1	-	TRBJ1-2	TGTGCCGCCTCAGGGGGGACCTCCGAGGGCTATGGCTACACCTTC	CAASGGTSEGYGYTF
TRBV24-1	TRBD1	-	TRBJ1-5	TGTGCCACCAGTGATCCCCGACAGGGCCGGAATCAGCCCCAGCATTTT	CATSDPRQGRNQPQHF
TRBV7-6	-	-	TRBJ2-2	TGTGCCAGCAGCTCCAACGCCCTAAACACCGGGGAGCTGTTTTTT	CASSSNALNTGELFF
TRBV6-5	-	-	TRBJ1-5	TGTGCCAGCAGGGACCAGGGGATCAATCAGCCCCAGCATTTT	CASRDQGINQPQHF
TRBV6-9	TRBD1	-	TRBJ1-1	TGTGCCAGCAGTTATTCCTCGGACAGGGAGAACACTGAAGCTTTCTTT	CASSYSSDRENTEAFF
TRBV7-3	TRBD2	-	TRBJ2-3	TGTGCCAGCAGCTTAGCCCGACTAGCGGGGGGACGCACAGATACGCAGTATTTT	CASSLARLAGGRTDTQYF
TRBV2	TRBD1	once	TRBJ1-1	TGTGCCAGCAGTCCGGACAGGGGCGGATTGGGGAACACTGAAGCTTTCTTT	CASSPDRGGLGNTEAFF
TRBV7-3	-	-	TRBJ1-6	TGTGCCAGCAGCCTTACCGGGACACTAAAGAATTCACCCCTCCACTTT	CASSLTGTLKNSPLHF
TRBV7-2	-	-	TRBJ1-2	TGTGCCAGCAGCATCCACTGGGAGGGGTACTATGGCTACACCTTC	CASSIHWEGYYGYTF
TRBV4-1	-	-	TRBJ2-3	TGCGCCAGCAGCCAAGACTCAGTGAGCACAGATACGCAGTATTTT	CASSQDSVSTDTQYF
TRBV6-2/TRBV6-3	-	once	TRBJ1-5	TGTGCCAGCAGTTACTACAGGGTAAGCAATCAGCCCCAGCATTTT	CASSYYRVSNQPQHF
TRBV6-6	TRBD1	-	TRBJ1-1	TGTGCCAGTACGACAGGGCGTACTGAAGCTTTCTTT	CASTTGRTEAFF
TRBV6-5	TRBD2	-	TRBJ2-1	TGTGCCAGCAGCTTAGGACTAGCGGGGGGGAGTGAGCAGTTCTTC	CASSLGLAGGSEQFF
TRBV2	-	-	TRBJ1-5	TGTGCCAGCAGCTATAGCAATCAGCCCCAGCATTTT	CASSYSNQPQHF
TRBV2	TRBD1	-	TRBJ1-5	TGTGCCAGCAGTACACAGGGGAATCAGCCCCAGCATTTT	CASSTQGNQPQHF
TRBV6-5	-	-	TRBJ1-1	TGTGCCAGCAGTACTATGGGGGGAGGAGGCACTGAAGCTTTCTTT	CASSTMGGGGTEAFF
TRBV7-3	TRBD2	-	TRBJ2-7	TGTGCCAGCAGCGCCTGGACTAGCGGGGGTCCTAACTCCTACGAGCAGTACTTC	CASSAWTSGGPNSYEQYF
TRBV27	-	once	TRBJ1-6	TGTGCCAGCAGTGACTTCGGGGATGGTCCCTCACCCCTCCACTTT	CASSDFGDGPSPLHF
TRBV19	-	-	TRBJ1-1	TGTGCCAGTACTACTAACAGGGCTTACACTGAAGCTTTCTTT	CASTTNRAYTEAFF
TRBV15	-	-	TRBJ1-4	TGTGCCACCAGGCGGACAGTTGCAACTAATGAAAAACTGTTTTTT	CATRRTVATNEKLFF
TRBV24-1	-	-	TRBJ1-2	TGTGCCACCAGTGATTCCAGGGTAGATGGCTACACCTTC	CATSDSRVDGYTF
TRBV19	-	-	TRBJ2-2	TGTGCCAGTAGTATCGCAGAATCGAACACCGGGGAGCTGTTTTTT	CASSIAESNTGELFF
TRBV18	TRBD1	-	TRBJ1-2	TGTGCCAGCTCGCGGGACAGGGCGGCGGGCCGCACCTTC	CASSRDRAAGRTF
TRBV5-4	TRBD1	-	TRBJ2-7	TGTGCCAGCAGCCTAGGGGGACAGGGGTTTGTTGGCTCTTACGAGCAGTACTTC	CASSLGGQGFVGSYEQYF
TRBV11-1	TRBD1	-	TRBJ1-2	TGTGCCAGCAGGCGGACCGGGACAGCCTATGGCTACACCTTC	CASRRTGTAYGYTF
TRBV5-6	TRBD1	-	TRBJ2-1	TGTGCCAGCAGCATCACAGGGGTCAATGAGCAGTTCTTC	CASSITGVNEQFF
TRBV7-3	TRBD2	-	TRBJ2-2	TGTGCCAGCAGCTCGAGGACTAGCGGGGTTGGCACCGGGGAGCTGTTTTTT	CASSSRTSGVGTGELFF
TRBV5-4	-	-	TRBJ1-2	TGTGCCAGCAGACGGGACACCACAACCTATGGCTACACCTTC	CASRRDTTTYGYTF
TRBV6-1	-	-	TRBJ2-7	TGTGCCAGCAGTGAAGTACGCGGGGGCTACTACGAGCAGTACTTC	CASSEVRGGYYEQYF
TRBV30	-	-	TRBJ1-4	TGTGCTGGGCAAGCAACTAATGAAAAACTGTTTTTT	CAGQATNEKLFF
TRBV30	TRBD2	-	TRBJ2-1	TGTGCCTGGGATACAGACAGGACTAGCGGGGGCAACAATGAGCAGTTCTTC	CAWDTDRTSGGNNEQFF
TRBV6-5	-	-	TRBJ1-4	TGTGCCAGCGGCCAGACAGTAACTAATGAAAAACTGTTTTTT	CASGQTVTNEKLFF
TRBV6-5	-	-	TRBJ2-7	TGTGCCAGCAGTCTGGGCGTACTCACGTCCGAGCAGTACTTC	CASSLGVLTSEQYF
TRBV19	-	-	TRBJ1-4	TGTGCCAGTAGTATTAGACAGGAAAATGAAAAACTGTTTTTT	CASSIRQENEKLFF
TRBV3-1/TRBV3-2	TRBD2	-	TRBJ2-1	TGTGCCAGCAGCCAAGACCCGGGACTAGCAGAGGAGCAGTTCTTC	CASSQDPGLAEEQFF
TRBV5-1	-	-	TRBJ2-5	TGCGCCAGCAGCTTGTCCCAGGGCCGAGGAGAGACCCAGTACTTC	CASSLSQGRGETQYF
TRBV5-1	TRBD1	-	TRBJ2-7	TGCGCCAGCAGCTTGGAAGACAGGGTCTACGAGCAGTACTTC	CASSLEDRVYEQYF
TRBV6-5	-	-	TRBJ1-2	TGTGCCAGCAGTTACTATGAGAATCCTAAAAAGGGCTACACCTTC	CASSYYENPKKGYTF
TRBV6-4	TRBD2	-	TRBJ2-1	TGTGCCAGCAGTGACGATCAGCGGGGCCCAGTCAATGAGCAGTTCTTC	CASSDDQRGPVNEQFF
TRBV5-6	-	-	TRBJ1-2	TGTGCCAGCAGTCGGACACGAATTAACTATGGCTACACCTTC	CASSRTRINYGYTF
TRBV7-8	-	-	TRBJ2-1	TGTGCCAGCTCGCGACGGGGGACCGCCTACAATGAGCAGTTCTTC	CASSRRGTAYNEQFF
TRBV4-1	-	once	TRBJ1-2	TGCGCCAGCAGCCAAGAACCAACGAGGAAGATTGTGCAGGAGGTTCACTCTGGCTACACCTTC	CASSQEPTRKIVQEVHSGYTF
TRBV5-4	TRBD1	-	TRBJ1-2	TGTGCCAGCAGCTCCCCGGGACAGGGACGTCGGGGCTACACCTTC	CASSSPGQGRRGYTF
TRBV5-4	-	-	TRBJ1-1	TGTGCCAGCAGCGTCGCCGCGGGGGGCTTCGGGGCTTTCTTT	CASSVAAGGFGAFF
TRBV18	-	-	TRBJ1-1	TGTGCCAGCTCAAAGGACACTTACACTGAAGCTTTCTTT	CASSKDTYTEAFF
TRBV7-8	-	few	TRBJ1-2	TGTGCCAGCAGCGAACGGCTTGGAGGGGATGGCTACACCTTC	CASSERLGGDGYTF
TRBV24-1	-	-	TRBJ1-1	TGTGCCACCAGTGACAGTAAACAGGGTAGCACTGAAGCTTTCTTT	CATSDSKQGSTEAFF
TRBV7-2	-	-	TRBJ1-2	TGTGCCAGCAGCTTAGAGTACACTAACTATGGCTACACCTTC	CASSLEYTNYGYTF
TRBV5-5	-	once	TRBJ2-5	TGTGCCAGCAACCTTGGAGTGGTCCAAGAGACCCAGTACTTC	CASNLGVVQETQYF
TRBV7-8	-	-	TRBJ1-3	TGTGCCAGCAGCTTAGCTCTCTCTAGCTCTGGAAACACCATATATTTT	CASSLALSSSGNTIYF
TRBV2	TRBD1	-	TRBJ1-3	TGTGCCAGCAGTCCGGGACAGGGAAACACCATATATTTT	CASSPGQGNTIYF
TRBV5-1	-	-	TRBJ2-3	TGCGCCAGCAGCTTGGGTGGGGGGGCTGCTGATACGCAGTATTTT	CASSLGGGAADTQYF